A selection of T cell receptor beta chains follows, all from one sample in a study of shared clonotypes between healthy human individuals. Clones were read by immunoSEQ multiplex PCR, and TCRdb kept only the in-frame ones, dropping some. The repertoire holds 400,000 to 500,000 clones, with 79% as singletons. Input material: PBMCs. The origin of the receptors is a middle-aged woman in good health. Some clones in this sample may be carry-over from other donors' samples. Both conserved end residues are part of each CDR3. A D gene is named only where the DNA matches it firmly. Not every row has a clone size; where given, it reads once, few, many or a size class.

clone size: -
D gene: TRBD2
V gene: TRBV4-1
J gene: TRBJ2-5
CDR3 DNA: TGCGCCAGCAGCAAAGGTCCGGGACTAGAGGAGACCCAGTACTTC
CDR3 protein: CASSKGPGLEETQYF

clone size: -
D gene: -
V gene: TRBV21-1
J gene: TRBJ2-7
CDR3 DNA: TGTGCCAGCAGCCGGATCTACGAGCAGTACTTC
CDR3 protein: CASSRIYEQYF

clone size: -
D gene: -
V gene: TRBV27
J gene: TRBJ1-4
CDR3 DNA: TGTGCCAGCAGTCGAATAACGGGACGGATTAATGAAAAACTGTTTTTT
CDR3 protein: CASSRITGRINEKLFF

clone size: -
D gene: -
V gene: TRBV11-2
J gene: TRBJ2-2
CDR3 DNA: TGTGCCAGCAGCCGAGGGGTGACTAGAGAAAGCACCGGGGAGCTGTTTTTT
CDR3 protein: CASSRGVTRESTGELFF

clone size: -
D gene: TRBD2
V gene: TRBV18
J gene: TRBJ2-1
CDR3 DNA: TGTGCCAGCTCACCAACGGGGGCGGGAGGCCCCTCCTACAATGAGCAGTTCTTC
CDR3 protein: CASSPTGAGGPSYNEQFF

clone size: -
D gene: -
V gene: TRBV5-4
J gene: TRBJ2-3
CDR3 DNA: TGTGCCAGCAGCTTTGAGAGAGTTAGCACAGATACGCAGTATTTT
CDR3 protein: CASSFERVSTDTQYF

clone size: -
D gene: -
V gene: TRBV29-1
J gene: TRBJ2-5
CDR3 DNA: TGCAGCGTTGTTCCCCCGACGCAAGAGACCCAGTACTTC
CDR3 protein: CSVVPPTQETQYF

clone size: -
D gene: -
V gene: TRBV27
J gene: TRBJ2-7
CDR3 DNA: TGTGCCAGCAGTCCGCGACAGAACCTCATTCTGGGGCAGTACTTC
CDR3 protein: CASSPRQNLILGQYF

clone size: few
D gene: TRBD1
V gene: TRBV6-1
J gene: TRBJ2-1
CDR3 DNA: TGTGCCAGCAGCCGGGACAGGGGAATAAATGAGCAGTTCTTC
CDR3 protein: CASSRDRGINEQFF

clone size: -
D gene: -
V gene: TRBV21-1
J gene: TRBJ2-1
CDR3 DNA: TGTGCCAGCAGCAGCCTTCGGAGTAGCGGGAGGACTAATGAGCAGTTCTTC
CDR3 protein: CASSSLRSSGRTNEQFF

clone size: -
D gene: -
V gene: TRBV11-2
J gene: TRBJ1-2
CDR3 DNA: TGTGCCAGCAGCTTAGATCGGAGGGTTCATGGCTACACATTC
CDR3 protein: CASSLDRRVHGYTF

clone size: -
D gene: TRBD2
V gene: TRBV2
J gene: TRBJ2-1
CDR3 DNA: TGTGCCAGCAGCCAATATAGCGGGAGTTGGTATGAGCAGTTCTTC
CDR3 protein: CASSQYSGSWYEQFF

clone size: -
D gene: TRBD1
V gene: TRBV4-1
J gene: TRBJ2-3
CDR3 DNA: TGCGCCAGCAGCCAAGAGGGACAGCCGCCCACAGATACGCAGTATTTT
CDR3 protein: CASSQEGQPPTDTQYF

clone size: -
D gene: -
V gene: TRBV23-1
J gene: TRBJ2-3
CDR3 DNA: TGCGCCAGCAGTCAATCAGGGGACACCTGCACAGATACGCAGTATTTT
CDR3 protein: CASSQSGDTCTDTQYF

clone size: once
D gene: TRBD1
V gene: TRBV7-2
J gene: TRBJ2-3
CDR3 DNA: TGTGCCAGCAGCTCCACAGGGGTTAAGCAGTATTTT
CDR3 protein: CASSSTGVKQYF

clone size: -
D gene: TRBD1
V gene: TRBV28
J gene: TRBJ1-5
CDR3 DNA: TGTGCCAGCAGCCGCAGGACAGGAGGAAATCAGCCCCAGCATTTT
CDR3 protein: CASSRRTGGNQPQHF

clone size: many
D gene: -
V gene: TRBV27
J gene: TRBJ2-1
CDR3 DNA: TGTGCCAGCAGTTCCGGGACTTTTCCTAATGAGCAGTTCTTC
CDR3 protein: CASSSGTFPNEQFF

clone size: -
D gene: TRBD1
V gene: TRBV10-3
J gene: TRBJ1-1
CDR3 DNA: TGTGCCACCGCTGAGACAGGGGCCCACCTTGAAGCTTTCTTT
CDR3 protein: CATAETGAHLEAFF

clone size: -
D gene: TRBD1
V gene: TRBV7-2
J gene: TRBJ1-1
CDR3 DNA: TGTGCCAGCAGCTTAGCCGGGACAGGGGGCGCTGAAGCTTTCTTT
CDR3 protein: CASSLAGTGGAEAFF

clone size: -
D gene: -
V gene: TRBV9
J gene: TRBJ2-1
CDR3 DNA: TGTGCCAGCAGCGCCGTTGTAGGGGGGAATGAGCAGTTCTTC
CDR3 protein: CASSAVVGGNEQFF

clone size: -
D gene: TRBD2
V gene: TRBV2
J gene: TRBJ2-2
CDR3 DNA: TGTGCCAGCAGTTTCCCCTTTAGCGGGAGAACGAACACCGGGGAGCTGTTTTTT
CDR3 protein: CASSFPFSGRTNTGELFF

clone size: -
D gene: -
V gene: TRBV6-6
J gene: TRBJ1-2
CDR3 DNA: TGTGCCAGCAGTTTTACCGGGGGAAGCTTAGGCTACACCTTC
CDR3 protein: CASSFTGGSLGYTF

clone size: -
D gene: -
V gene: TRBV28
J gene: TRBJ1-1
CDR3 DNA: TGTGCCAGCAGTTTAATCCCCGGGCCCTCCGGAGGCGCTTTCTTT
CDR3 protein: CASSLIPGPSGGAFF

clone size: -
D gene: -
V gene: TRBV5-1
J gene: TRBJ1-3
CDR3 DNA: TGCGCCAGCAGCTTGACAGGTCTCTCTGGAAACACCATATATTTT
CDR3 protein: CASSLTGLSGNTIYF

clone size: -
D gene: TRBD1
V gene: TRBV5-1
J gene: TRBJ2-1
CDR3 DNA: TGCGCCAGCCGGGACAGGGGGTGGAATGAGCAGTTCTTC
CDR3 protein: CASRDRGWNEQFF

clone size: -
D gene: -
V gene: TRBV6-6
J gene: TRBJ1-1
CDR3 DNA: TGTGCCAGCAGCCGACTGTCCCAGGGGAACACTGAAGCTTTCTTT
CDR3 protein: CASSRLSQGNTEAFF

clone size: -
D gene: -
V gene: TRBV5-6
J gene: TRBJ2-5
CDR3 DNA: TGTGCCAGCAGCCTGACTAGTGGGGCGGTGGCCCAGTACTTC
CDR3 protein: CASSLTSGAVAQYF

clone size: -
D gene: TRBD1
V gene: TRBV5-6
J gene: TRBJ1-2
CDR3 DNA: TGTGCCAGCATCCAGACCGGGACAGACTTCATCTATGGCTACACCTTC
CDR3 protein: CASIQTGTDFIYGYTF

clone size: -
D gene: TRBD2
V gene: TRBV4-1
J gene: TRBJ2-1
CDR3 DNA: TGCGCCAGCAGCGCCCTGGGACTAGCGGGCCACAATGAGCAGTTCTTC
CDR3 protein: CASSALGLAGHNEQFF

clone size: few
D gene: -
V gene: TRBV5-1
J gene: TRBJ2-3
CDR3 DNA: TGCGCCAGCAGCTTGGATGGTAGCAGGACGGATACGCAGTATTTT
CDR3 protein: CASSLDGSRTDTQYF

clone size: -
D gene: -
V gene: TRBV7-9
J gene: TRBJ1-2
CDR3 DNA: TGTGCCAGCAGTTACCCCGGGACTGCCAGCACCTTC
CDR3 protein: CASSYPGTASTF

clone size: -
D gene: -
V gene: TRBV5-1
J gene: TRBJ2-5
CDR3 DNA: TGCGCCAGCAGCTTGGATGGGCAGGCGGGGGAGACCCAGTACTTC
CDR3 protein: CASSLDGQAGETQYF

clone size: -
D gene: TRBD2
V gene: TRBV10-3
J gene: TRBJ2-7
CDR3 DNA: TGTGCCATCAGTGAGAAGCGGGAGGGCCGTGAGCAGTACTTC
CDR3 protein: CAISEKREGREQYF

clone size: -
D gene: TRBD1
V gene: TRBV4-2
J gene: TRBJ2-1
CDR3 DNA: TGTGCCAGCAGCCAAGTGTGGGGACAGAACAATGAGCAGTTCTTC
CDR3 protein: CASSQVWGQNNEQFF

clone size: -
D gene: TRBD1
V gene: TRBV10-2
J gene: TRBJ2-1
CDR3 DNA: TGCGCCAGCAGACCCCCCGGGACAGGGGGAAACAATGAGCAGTTCTTC
CDR3 protein: CASRPPGTGGNNEQFF

clone size: -
D gene: -
V gene: TRBV12-5
J gene: TRBJ1-4
CDR3 DNA: TGTGCTAGTGGTCCTCCGTCGGAGGCCCGCAATGAAAAACTGTTTTTT
CDR3 protein: CASGPPSEARNEKLFF

clone size: -
D gene: -
V gene: TRBV28
J gene: TRBJ2-7
CDR3 DNA: TGTGCCAGCAGCCCACCGGGATCCCGGTCCTACGAGCAGTACTTC
CDR3 protein: CASSPPGSRSYEQYF

clone size: -
D gene: TRBD1
V gene: TRBV27
J gene: TRBJ1-5
CDR3 DNA: TGTGCCAGCAGTTTGGGGGGCAGGGGGCGAGGGCAGCCCCAGCATTTT
CDR3 protein: CASSLGGRGRGQPQHF

clone size: once
D gene: TRBD1
V gene: TRBV5-1
J gene: TRBJ1-2
CDR3 DNA: TGCGCCACCTCATGGGACAGAGGCTATGGCTACACCTTC
CDR3 protein: CATSWDRGYGYTF

clone size: -
D gene: -
V gene: TRBV4-1
J gene: TRBJ1-3
CDR3 DNA: TGCGCCAGCAGCCAAGAACCAAAGCCCAAAAACCGCTCTGGAAACACCATATATTTT
CDR3 protein: CASSQEPKPKNRSGNTIYF

clone size: many
D gene: -
V gene: TRBV6-6
J gene: TRBJ1-1
CDR3 DNA: TGTGCCAGCAGTTACTCCTTCGGGGAGCTGAACACTGAAGCTTTCTTT
CDR3 protein: CASSYSFGELNTEAFF

clone size: -
D gene: TRBD2
V gene: TRBV27
J gene: TRBJ2-3
CDR3 DNA: TGTGCCAGCAGTCCAGCGGGAGTGCTCGCAGATACGCAGTATTTT
CDR3 protein: CASSPAGVLADTQYF

clone size: -
D gene: TRBD1
V gene: TRBV4-2
J gene: TRBJ1-1
CDR3 DNA: TGTGCCAGCAGCTTTGTCCCCGGACAGGGTGGGACTGAAGCTTTCTTT
CDR3 protein: CASSFVPGQGGTEAFF

clone size: few
D gene: TRBD1
V gene: TRBV7-9
J gene: TRBJ1-3
CDR3 DNA: TGTGCCAGCAGCTTAGCGGGACCAGGGGGTTGGAGTTTT
CDR3 protein: CASSLAGPGGWSF

clone size: -
D gene: -
V gene: TRBV5-1
J gene: TRBJ2-5
CDR3 DNA: TGCGCCAGCAGGGCCGGGACCAACCAAGAGACCCAGTACTTC
CDR3 protein: CASRAGTNQETQYF

clone size: -
D gene: -
V gene: TRBV28
J gene: TRBJ1-4
CDR3 DNA: TGTGCCAGCAGTAGGGGTTCTAATGAAAAACTGTTTTTT
CDR3 protein: CASSRGSNEKLFF

clone size: -
D gene: -
V gene: TRBV27
J gene: TRBJ2-5
CDR3 DNA: TGTGCCAGCAGTTTATCGAGTCTGAGGGGGACCCAGTACTTC
CDR3 protein: CASSLSSLRGTQYF

clone size: -
D gene: TRBD1
V gene: TRBV2
J gene: TRBJ1-4
CDR3 DNA: TGTGCCAGCAAACTAGACAGGGGGCACGAAAAACTGTTTTTT
CDR3 protein: CASKLDRGHEKLFF

clone size: once
D gene: -
V gene: TRBV27
J gene: TRBJ2-7
CDR3 DNA: TGTGCCAGCAACACTAGGAGGGGTGGTGAAAACTACGAGCAGTACTTC
CDR3 protein: CASNTRRGGENYEQYF

clone size: -
D gene: -
V gene: TRBV5-6
J gene: TRBJ2-5
CDR3 DNA: TGTGCCAGCAGCCCCCGGTTGCAGGGAGAGACCCAGTACTTC
CDR3 protein: CASSPRLQGETQYF

clone size: -
D gene: TRBD2
V gene: TRBV18
J gene: TRBJ2-1
CDR3 DNA: TGTGCCAGCTCACCACGGTATGGCAGCGGGAAAAATGAGCAGTTCTTC
CDR3 protein: CASSPRYGSGKNEQFF

clone size: -
D gene: TRBD1
V gene: TRBV5-1
J gene: TRBJ2-7
CDR3 DNA: TGCGCCAGCAGCTCGGGACAGGGGGCGGTCTACGAGCAGTACTTC
CDR3 protein: CASSSGQGAVYEQYF

clone size: -
D gene: TRBD1
V gene: TRBV28
J gene: TRBJ1-1
CDR3 DNA: TGTGCCAGCACACAAGGGGGCATTGGCGGTACTGAAGCTTTCTTT
CDR3 protein: CASTQGGIGGTEAFF

clone size: -
D gene: TRBD1
V gene: TRBV6-1
J gene: TRBJ2-7
CDR3 DNA: TGTGCCAGCAGTGAACGGGACAGCTCCTACGAGCAGTACTTC
CDR3 protein: CASSERDSSYEQYF

clone size: -
D gene: -
V gene: TRBV28
J gene: TRBJ1-2
CDR3 DNA: TGTGCCAGCAGTCCCCGAATGACAGCCAACTATGGCTACACCTTC
CDR3 protein: CASSPRMTANYGYTF

clone size: -
D gene: TRBD1
V gene: TRBV2
J gene: TRBJ2-1
CDR3 DNA: TGTGCCAGCAGTGAGAGTGGGACAGCCCTTTACAATGAGCAGTTCTTC
CDR3 protein: CASSESGTALYNEQFF

clone size: -
D gene: -
V gene: TRBV4-2
J gene: TRBJ2-7
CDR3 DNA: TGTGCCAGCAGCACTCACACAGAATATGAGCAGTACTTC
CDR3 protein: CASSTHTEYEQYF

clone size: many
D gene: TRBD2
V gene: TRBV30
J gene: TRBJ2-2
CDR3 DNA: TGTGCCTGGAGTATAGTAGCGGGGGACGGTGGGGAGCTGTTTTTT
CDR3 protein: CAWSIVAGDGGELFF

clone size: few
D gene: -
V gene: TRBV2
J gene: TRBJ2-3
CDR3 DNA: TGTGCCAGCAGTGAAGGACAGCAAGGCACAGATACGCAGTATTTT
CDR3 protein: CASSEGQQGTDTQYF